The entry below describes one T cell receptor (beta chain). Its antigen is as yet unknown. The study ran its PCR with 60 Vbeta and 13 Jbeta primers. As processed by the authors: In a later analysis, some 11 million of around 75 million unique beta chains occurred in at least two donors. The data were produced by immunoSEQ multiplex PCR, yet TCRdb's version contains in-frame clones alone and is incomplete. That table gives V, J and clone size, and the DNA gave D and trimming. The repertoire holds roughly 100,000 clones, just over 75% seen once, with roughly 8.2% in the top ten. This sample is part of a study of cytomegalovirus exposure and HLA in healthy donors. Study summary: Counted in an early data release were roughly 87 million unique TCRs from HLA-typed donors. Findings and limits, study-wide: Information on immune exposure was restricted to one variable (CMV serostatus).

With 1 base removed from V and 2 bases from J, the gap between germline ends came to 7 bases. This CDR3 spans 14 amino acids. In germline, CDR1 is SGHTA, CDR2 FQGNSA. Healthy people donating bone marrow made up the donors. The sample comprised PBMCs. The sequence was obtained from a man aged 40-50 years in good health and CMV-seropositive. The chain links TRBV7-2 to TRBJ2-3; no clear D. The CDR3 spells CASSLEPSTDTQYF. Here the CDR3 DNA reads TGTGCCAGCAGCTTAGAGCCTTCCACAGATACGCAGTATTTT.